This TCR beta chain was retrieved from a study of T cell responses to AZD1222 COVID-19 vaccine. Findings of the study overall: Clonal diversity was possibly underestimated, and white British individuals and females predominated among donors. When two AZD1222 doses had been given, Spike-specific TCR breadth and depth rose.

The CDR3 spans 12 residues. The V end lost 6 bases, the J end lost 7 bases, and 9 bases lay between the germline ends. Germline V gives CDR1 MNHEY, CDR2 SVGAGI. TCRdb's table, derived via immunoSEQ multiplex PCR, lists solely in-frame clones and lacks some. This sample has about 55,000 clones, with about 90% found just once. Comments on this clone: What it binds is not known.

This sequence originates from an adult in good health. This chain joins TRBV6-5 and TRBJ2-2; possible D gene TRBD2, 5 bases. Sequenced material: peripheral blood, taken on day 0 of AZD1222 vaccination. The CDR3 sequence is CASSPEGGELFF. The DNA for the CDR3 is TGTGCCAGCAGCCCCGAGGGCGGGGAGCTGTTTTTT.